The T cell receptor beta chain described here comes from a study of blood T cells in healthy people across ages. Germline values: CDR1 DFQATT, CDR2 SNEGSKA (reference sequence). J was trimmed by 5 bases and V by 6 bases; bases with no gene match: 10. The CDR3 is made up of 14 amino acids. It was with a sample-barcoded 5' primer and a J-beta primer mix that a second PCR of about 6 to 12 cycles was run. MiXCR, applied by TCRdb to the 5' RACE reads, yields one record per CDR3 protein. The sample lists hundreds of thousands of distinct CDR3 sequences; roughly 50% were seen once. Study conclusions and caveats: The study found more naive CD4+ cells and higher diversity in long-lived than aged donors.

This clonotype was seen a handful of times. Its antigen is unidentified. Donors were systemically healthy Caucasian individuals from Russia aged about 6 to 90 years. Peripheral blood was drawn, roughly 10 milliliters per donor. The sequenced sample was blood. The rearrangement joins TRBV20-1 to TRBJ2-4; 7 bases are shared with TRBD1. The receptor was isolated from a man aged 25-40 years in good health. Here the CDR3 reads CSAPGTEGENIQYF. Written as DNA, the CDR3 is TGCAGTGCCCCGGGGACAGAGGGGGAAAACATTCAGTACTTC.